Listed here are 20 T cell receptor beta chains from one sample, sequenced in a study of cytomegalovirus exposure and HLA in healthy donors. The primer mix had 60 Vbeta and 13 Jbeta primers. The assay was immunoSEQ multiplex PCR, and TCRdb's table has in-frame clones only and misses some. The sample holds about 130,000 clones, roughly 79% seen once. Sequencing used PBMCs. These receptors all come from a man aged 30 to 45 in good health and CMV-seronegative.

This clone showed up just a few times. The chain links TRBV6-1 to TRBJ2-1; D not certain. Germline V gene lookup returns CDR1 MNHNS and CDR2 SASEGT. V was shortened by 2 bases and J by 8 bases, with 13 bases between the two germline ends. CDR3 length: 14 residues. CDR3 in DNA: TGTGCCAGCAGTGAAACCTTGTTTCGGGATGAGCAGTTCTTC. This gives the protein CASSETLFRDEQFF.

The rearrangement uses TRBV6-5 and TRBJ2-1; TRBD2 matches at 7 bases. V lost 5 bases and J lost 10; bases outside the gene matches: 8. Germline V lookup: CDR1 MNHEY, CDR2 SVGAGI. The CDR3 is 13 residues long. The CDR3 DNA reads TGTGCCAGCAGTCGGGGGGTGCTAGCGGAGCAGTTCTTC. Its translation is CASSRGVLAEQFF.

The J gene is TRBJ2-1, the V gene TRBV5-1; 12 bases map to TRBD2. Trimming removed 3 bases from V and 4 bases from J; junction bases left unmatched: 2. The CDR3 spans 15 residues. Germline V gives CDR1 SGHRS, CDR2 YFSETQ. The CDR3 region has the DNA TGCGCCAGCAGCTGGACTAGCGGGGCTTACAATGAGCAGTTCTTC. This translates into CASSWTSGAYNEQFF.

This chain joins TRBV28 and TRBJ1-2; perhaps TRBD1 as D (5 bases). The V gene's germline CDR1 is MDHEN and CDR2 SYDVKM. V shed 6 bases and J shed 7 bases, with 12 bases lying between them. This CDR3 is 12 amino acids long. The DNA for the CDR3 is TGTGCCAGCAGCCCGGGGGGGGGTGGCTACACCTTC. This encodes CASSPGGGGYTF.

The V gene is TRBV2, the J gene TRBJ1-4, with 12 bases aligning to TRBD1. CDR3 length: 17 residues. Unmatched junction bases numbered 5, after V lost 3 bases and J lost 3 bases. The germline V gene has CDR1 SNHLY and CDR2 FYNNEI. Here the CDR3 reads CASSETGQGAANEKLFF. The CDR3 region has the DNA TGTGCCAGCAGTGAGACGGGACAGGGGGCAGCTAATGAAAAACTGTTTTTT. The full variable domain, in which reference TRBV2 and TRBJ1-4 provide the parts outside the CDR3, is EPEVTQTPSHQVTQMGQEVILRCVPISNHLYFYWYRQILGQKVEFLVSFYNNEISEKSEIFDDQFSVERPDGSNFTLKIRSTKLEDSAMYFCASSETGQGAANEKLFFGSGTQLSVL.

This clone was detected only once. CDR3 in DNA: TGTGCCAGCAGTTCCCTAAGCGGGCGGGCCTACAATGAGCAGTTCTTC. Translation: CASSSLSGRAYNEQFF. V is TRBV28 and J is TRBJ2-1; the D gene is possibly TRBD2 (6 bases). There are 16 residues in the CDR3. Germline lookup yields CDR1 MDHEN and CDR2 SYDVKM. Trimming stripped 4 bases from V and 2 bases from J, with 15 bases between.

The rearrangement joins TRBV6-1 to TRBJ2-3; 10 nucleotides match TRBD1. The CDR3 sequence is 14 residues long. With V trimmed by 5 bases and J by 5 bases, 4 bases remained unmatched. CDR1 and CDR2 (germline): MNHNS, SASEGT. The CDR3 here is CASSSDRGGDTQYF. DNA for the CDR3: TGTGCCAGCAGTTCGGACAGGGGGGGAGATACGCAGTATTTT.

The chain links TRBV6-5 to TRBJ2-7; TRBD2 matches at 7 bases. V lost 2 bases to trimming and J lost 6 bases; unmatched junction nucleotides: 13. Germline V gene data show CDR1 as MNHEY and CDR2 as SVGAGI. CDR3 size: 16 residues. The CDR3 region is CASSYHTSAARSEQYF. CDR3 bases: TGTGCCAGCAGTTACCACACTAGCGCCGCAAGGTCCGAGCAGTACTTC.

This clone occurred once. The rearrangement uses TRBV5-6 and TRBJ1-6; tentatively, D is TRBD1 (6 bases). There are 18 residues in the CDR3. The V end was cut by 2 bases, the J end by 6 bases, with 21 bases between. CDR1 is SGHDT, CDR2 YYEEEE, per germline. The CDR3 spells CASSLRLGAGTTNSPLHF. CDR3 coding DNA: TGTGCCAGCAGCTTACGCCTGGGGGCGGGGACTACTAATTCACCCCTCCACTTT. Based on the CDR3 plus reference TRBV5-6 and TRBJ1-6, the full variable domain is DAGVTQSPTHLIKTRGQQVTLRCSPKSGHDTVSWYQQALGQGPQFIFQYYEEEERQRGNFPDRFSGHQFPNYSSELNVNALLLGDSALYLCASSLRLGAGTTNSPLHFGNGTRLTVT.

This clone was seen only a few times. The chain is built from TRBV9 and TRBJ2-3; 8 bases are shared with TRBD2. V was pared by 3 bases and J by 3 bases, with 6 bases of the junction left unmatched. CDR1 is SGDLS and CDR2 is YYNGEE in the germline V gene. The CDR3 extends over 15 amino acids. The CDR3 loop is CASSDSGVETDTQYF. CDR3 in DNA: TGTGCCAGCAGCGATAGCGGGGTGGAAACAGATACGCAGTATTTT.

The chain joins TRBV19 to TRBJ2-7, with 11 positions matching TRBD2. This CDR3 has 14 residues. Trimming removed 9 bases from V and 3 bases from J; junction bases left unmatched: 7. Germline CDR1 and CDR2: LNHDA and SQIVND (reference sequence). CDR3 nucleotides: TGTGCCAGCGCACCTAGCGGGGGGTACTACGAGCAGTACTTC. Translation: CASAPSGGYYEQYF.

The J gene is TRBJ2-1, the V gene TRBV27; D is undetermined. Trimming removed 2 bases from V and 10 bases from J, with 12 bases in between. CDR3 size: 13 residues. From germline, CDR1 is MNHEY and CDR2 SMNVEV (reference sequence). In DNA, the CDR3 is TGTGCCAGCAGTTTACGGTCCCCCTGGGAGCAGTTCTTC. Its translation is CASSLRSPWEQFF.

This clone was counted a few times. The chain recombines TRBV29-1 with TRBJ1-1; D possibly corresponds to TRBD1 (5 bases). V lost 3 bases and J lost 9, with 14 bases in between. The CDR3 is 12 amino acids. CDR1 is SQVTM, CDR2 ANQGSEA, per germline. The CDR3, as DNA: TGCAGCGTTGAGGGCAGGGATGGCAAAGCTTTCTTT. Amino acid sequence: CSVEGRDGKAFF.

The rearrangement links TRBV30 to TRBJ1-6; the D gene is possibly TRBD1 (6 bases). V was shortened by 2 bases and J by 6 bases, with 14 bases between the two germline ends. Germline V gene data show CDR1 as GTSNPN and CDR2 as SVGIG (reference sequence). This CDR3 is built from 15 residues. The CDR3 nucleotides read TGTGCCTGGAGTCTCCCAACAGGGACTAATTCACCCCTCCACTTT. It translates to CAWSLPTGTNSPLHF.

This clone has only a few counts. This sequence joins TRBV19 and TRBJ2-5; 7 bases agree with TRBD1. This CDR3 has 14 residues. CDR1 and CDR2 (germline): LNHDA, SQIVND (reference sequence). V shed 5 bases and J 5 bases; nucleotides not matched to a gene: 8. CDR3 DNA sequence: TGTGCCAGTAGTGGGAACAGGGGACGGGAGACCCAGTACTTC. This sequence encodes CASSGNRGRETQYF.

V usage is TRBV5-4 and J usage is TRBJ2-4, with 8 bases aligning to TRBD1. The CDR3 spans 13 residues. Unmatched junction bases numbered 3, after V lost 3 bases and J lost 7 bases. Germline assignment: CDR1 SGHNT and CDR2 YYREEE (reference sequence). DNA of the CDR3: TGTGCCAGCAGCTGGGACAGGATGAACATTCAGTACTTC. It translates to CASSWDRMNIQYF.

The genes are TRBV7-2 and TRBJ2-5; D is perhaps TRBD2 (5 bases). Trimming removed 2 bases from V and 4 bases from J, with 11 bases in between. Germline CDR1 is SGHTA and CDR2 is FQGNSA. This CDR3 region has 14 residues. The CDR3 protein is CASSLSPGLETQYF. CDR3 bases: TGTGCCAGCAGCTTAAGCCCAGGACTAGAGACCCAGTACTTC.

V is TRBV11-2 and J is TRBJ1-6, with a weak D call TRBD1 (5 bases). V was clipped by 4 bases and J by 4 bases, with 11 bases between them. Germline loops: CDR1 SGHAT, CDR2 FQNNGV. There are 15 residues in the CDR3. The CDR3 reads CASSSQGPYNSPLHF. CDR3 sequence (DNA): TGTGCCAGCAGCTCTCAGGGTCCGTATAATTCACCCCTCCACTTT.

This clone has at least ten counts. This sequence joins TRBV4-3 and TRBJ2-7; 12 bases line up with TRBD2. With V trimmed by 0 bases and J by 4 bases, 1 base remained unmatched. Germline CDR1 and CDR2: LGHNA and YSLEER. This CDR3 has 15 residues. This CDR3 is CASSQDLAGGYEQYF. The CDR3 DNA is TGCGCCAGCAGCCAAGATCTAGCGGGAGGGTACGAGCAGTACTTC.

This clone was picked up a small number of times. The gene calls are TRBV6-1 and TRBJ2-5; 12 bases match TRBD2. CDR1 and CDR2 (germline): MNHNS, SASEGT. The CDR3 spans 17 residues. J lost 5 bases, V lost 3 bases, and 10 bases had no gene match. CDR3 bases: TGTGCCAGCAGTGATGTAGACACCGGGACTAGCGGGGAGACCCAGTACTTC. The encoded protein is CASSDVDTGTSGETQYF.